This T cell receptor beta chain was identified in a study of monozygotic twins with inflammatory bowel disease. This CDR3 spans 12 amino acids. Germline lookup yields CDR1 SQVTM and CDR2 ANQGSEA. Each CDR3 protein gets one entry in TCRdb, which reprocessed the 5' RACE reads and gives no DNA. The ten top clones account for just over 2.5%, within a sample of a few hundred thousand distinct CDR3 sequences. Collection of an approximately 2.5 ml blood sample took place per donor. Sample: blood. The chain has TRBV29-1 and TRBJ2-1; the D call from TCRdb, TRBD1, cannot be confirmed without DNA. The TCR sequence derives from a human donor with ulcerative colitis or Crohn's disease, or a healthy co-twin of an affected twin (not recorded which). CDR3 protein: CSVVQGNSEQFF.